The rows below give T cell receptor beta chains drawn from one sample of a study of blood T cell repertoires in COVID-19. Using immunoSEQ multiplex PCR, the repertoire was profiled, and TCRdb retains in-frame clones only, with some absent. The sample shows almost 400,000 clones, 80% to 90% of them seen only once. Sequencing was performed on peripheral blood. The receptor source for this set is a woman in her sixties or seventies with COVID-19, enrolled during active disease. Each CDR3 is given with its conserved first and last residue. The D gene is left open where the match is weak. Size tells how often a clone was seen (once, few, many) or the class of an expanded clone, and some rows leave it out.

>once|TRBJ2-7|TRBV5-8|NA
CASSTHSGEQYF
TGTGCCAGCAGCACCCACAGCGGCGAGCAGTACTTC
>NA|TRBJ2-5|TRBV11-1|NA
CASSLQGETQYF
TGTGCCAGCAGCTTACAGGGAGAGACCCAGTACTTC
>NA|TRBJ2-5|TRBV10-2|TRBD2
CASSGGAGETQYF
TGCGCCAGCAGCGGGGGGGCCGGAGAGACCCAGTACTTC
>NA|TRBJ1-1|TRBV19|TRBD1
CASSIRQGISNTEAFF
TGTGCCAGTAGTATTCGACAGGGCATTTCGAACACTGAAGCTTTCTTT
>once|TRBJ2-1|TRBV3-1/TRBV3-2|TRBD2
CASSHPGGLNEQFF
TGTGCCAGCAGCCATCCGGGGGGGCTTAATGAGCAGTTCTTC
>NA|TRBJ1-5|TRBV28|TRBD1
CASSQGQVQAQHF
TGTGCCAGCAGTCAAGGACAGGTACAGGCCCAGCATTTT
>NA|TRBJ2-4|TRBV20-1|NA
CSAFRNIQYF
TGCAGTGCTTTTAGAAACATTCAGTACTTC
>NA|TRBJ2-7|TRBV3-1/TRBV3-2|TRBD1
CASSQGQGGKRGYEQYF
TGTGCCAGCAGCCAAGGACAGGGGGGAAAGAGGGGTTACGAGCAGTACTTC
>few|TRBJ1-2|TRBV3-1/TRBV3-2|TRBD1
CASSQLAGTVGYTF
TGTGCCAGCAGCCAATTAGCCGGGACAGTTGGCTACACCTTC
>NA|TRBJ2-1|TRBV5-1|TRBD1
CASSLSPRTGYNEQFF
TGCGCCAGCAGCTTGAGCCCGCGGACAGGGTACAATGAGCAGTTCTTC
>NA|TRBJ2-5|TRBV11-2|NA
CASKYQDQETQYF
TGTGCCAGCAAATACCAGGACCAAGAGACCCAGTACTTC
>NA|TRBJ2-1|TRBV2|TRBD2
CASKPAGGTYNEQFF
TGTGCCAGCAAGCCCGCGGGGGGGACCTACAATGAGCAGTTCTTC
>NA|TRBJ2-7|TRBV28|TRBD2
CASSSTSGGIYEQYF
TGTGCCAGCAGTTCTACTAGCGGGGGGATCTACGAGCAGTACTTC
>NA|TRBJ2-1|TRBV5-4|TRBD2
CASSLRGGGARNEQFF
TGTGCCAGCAGCCTTCGTGGCGGGGGGGCCAGGAATGAGCAGTTCTTC
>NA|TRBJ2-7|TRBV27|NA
CASSFVGQVYEQYF
TGTGCCAGCAGTTTCGTAGGACAAGTCTACGAGCAGTACTTC
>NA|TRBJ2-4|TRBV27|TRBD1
CASKTGKGIQYF
TGTGCCAGCAAGACAGGGAAGGGCATTCAGTACTTC
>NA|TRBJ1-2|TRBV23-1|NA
CASTLKAGKIWYGYTF
TGCGCCAGCACCCTAAAGGCAGGGAAAATTTGGTATGGCTACACCTTC
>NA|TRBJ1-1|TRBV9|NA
CASSVVPGKYTEAFF
TGTGCCAGCAGCGTAGTACCGGGGAAGTACACTGAAGCTTTCTTT
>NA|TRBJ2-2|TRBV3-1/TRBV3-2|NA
CASSQDRVANTGELFF
TGTGCCAGCAGCCAAGATCGGGTGGCGAACACCGGGGAGCTGTTTTTT
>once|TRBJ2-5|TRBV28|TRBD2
CASSSSPVAGGVETQYF
TGTGCCAGCAGTTCCTCTCCCGTAGCGGGGGGGGTAGAGACCCAGTACTTC
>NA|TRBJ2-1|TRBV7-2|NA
CASSSHGGSYNEQFF
TGTGCCAGCAGCTCTCATGGAGGGTCCTACAATGAGCAGTTCTTC
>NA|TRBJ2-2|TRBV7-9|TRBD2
CASSSRTSGGQGNTGELFF
TGTGCCAGCAGCTCAAGGACTAGCGGGGGTCAAGGGAACACCGGGGAGCTGTTTTTT
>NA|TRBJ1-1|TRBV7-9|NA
CASSPGELEAFF
TGTGCCAGCAGCCCCGGGGAGCTTGAAGCTTTCTTT
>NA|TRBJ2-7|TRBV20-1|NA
CSASKSSYEQYF
TGCAGTGCTAGTAAGAGCTCCTACGAGCAGTACTTC
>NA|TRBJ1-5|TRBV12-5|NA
CASGNREGDQPQHF
TGTGCTAGTGGTAACAGGGAAGGGGATCAGCCCCAGCATTTT
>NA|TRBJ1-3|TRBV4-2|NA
CASRQHRDSGNTIYF
TGTGCCAGCAGGCAACACAGGGACTCTGGAAACACCATATATTTT
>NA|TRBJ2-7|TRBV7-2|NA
CASSSDRYSYEQYF
TGTGCCAGCAGTTCCGACAGATATTCCTACGAGCAGTACTTC
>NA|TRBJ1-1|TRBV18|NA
CASSPDLGSTEAFF
TGTGCCAGCTCACCAGACCTGGGGAGCACTGAAGCTTTCTTT
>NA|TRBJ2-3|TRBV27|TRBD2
CASSLSPSGASTDTQYF
TGTGCCAGCAGTTTATCCCCTAGCGGGGCTAGCACAGATACGCAGTATTTT
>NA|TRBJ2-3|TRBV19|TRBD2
CASSILRGLAGDTQYF
TGTGCCAGTAGTATATTGCGAGGACTAGCGGGTGATACGCAGTATTTT
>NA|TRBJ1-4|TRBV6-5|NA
CASSLQTGINEKLFF
TGTGCCAGCAGTCTCCAGACGGGTATTAATGAAAAACTGTTTTTT
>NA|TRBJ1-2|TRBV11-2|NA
CASSGQLYYGYTF
TGTGCCAGCAGTGGACAGCTCTACTATGGCTACACCTTC
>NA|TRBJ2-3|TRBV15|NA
CATSREGGPPDTQYF
TGTGCCACCAGCAGAGAGGGGGGGCCACCAGATACGCAGTATTTT
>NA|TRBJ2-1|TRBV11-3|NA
CASSIFRNEQFF
TGTGCCAGCAGCATATTCAGAAATGAGCAGTTCTTC
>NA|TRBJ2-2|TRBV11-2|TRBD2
CASSFVAGAHTGELFF
TGTGCCAGCAGCTTCGTAGCGGGGGCCCACACCGGGGAGCTGTTTTTT
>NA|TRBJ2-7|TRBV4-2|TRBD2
CASSQEAGYEQYF
TGTGCCAGCAGCCAAGAAGCGGGGTACGAGCAGTACTTC
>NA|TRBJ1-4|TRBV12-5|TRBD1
CASGLGSGTGFHWEKLFF
TGTGCTAGTGGTTTGGGTTCCGGGACAGGCTTTCATTGGGAAAAACTGTTTTTT
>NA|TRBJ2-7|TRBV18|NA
CASSRRDTAQYF
TGTGCCAGCTCCCGCCGGGATACAGCGCAGTACTTC
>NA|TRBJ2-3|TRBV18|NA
CASSPPVRGATDTQYF
TGTGCCAGCTCACCACCGGTCAGGGGGGCCACAGATACGCAGTATTTT
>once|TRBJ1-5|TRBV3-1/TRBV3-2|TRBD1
CASSHGTGRGQPQHF
TGTGCCAGCAGCCACGGGACAGGGCGGGGGCAGCCCCAGCATTTT
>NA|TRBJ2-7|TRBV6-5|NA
CASSRRGYEQYF
TGTGCCAGCAGCCGACGGGGGTACGAGCAGTACTTC
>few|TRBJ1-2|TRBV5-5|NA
CASSLTPTRDIGYTF
TGTGCCAGCAGCCTCACACCAACGAGGGACATTGGCTACACCTTC
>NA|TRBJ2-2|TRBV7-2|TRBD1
CASSLGQGRAGELFF
TGTGCCAGCAGCTTAGGACAGGGGCGCGCCGGGGAGCTGTTTTTT
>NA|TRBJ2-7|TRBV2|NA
CASTLSRGILSYEQYF
TGTGCCAGCACCCTGTCCAGGGGAATTCTCTCCTACGAGCAGTACTTC
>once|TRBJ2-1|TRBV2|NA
CASQTGPDEQFF
TGTGCCAGCCAGACAGGTCCCGATGAGCAGTTCTTC
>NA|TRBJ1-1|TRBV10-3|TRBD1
CAISEAGTGLVNTEAFF
TGTGCCATCAGTGAGGCCGGGACAGGGCTCGTGAACACTGAAGCTTTCTTT
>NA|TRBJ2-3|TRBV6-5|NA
CASSYSSGSQDTQYF
TGTGCCAGCAGTTACTCGTCAGGGTCCCAAGATACGCAGTATTTT